One and the same sample provided the 22 T cell receptor beta chains below, sequenced in a study of Graves' ophthalmopathy and Graves' hyperthyroidism. The sequenced template was RNA, covering the TCR beta CDR3 region. An initial RT-PCR round employing HTBI primers preceded a second-round multiplex PCR. TCRdb re-derived calls from the multiplex PCR reads in MiXCR, one entry per CDR3 protein. Here the sample spans approximately 210,000 distinct CDR3 sequences, 25% to 30% being singletons. Material: peripheral blood. These receptors originate from a man aged 45-65 years with Graves' ophthalmopathy.

This clonotype was counted many times. CDR3 region: CASSFGDYGAYEQYF. The CDR3 nucleotides read TGTGCCAGCAGCTTCGGAGACTACGGGGCCTACGAGCAGTACTTC. The V gene is TRBV7-8, the J gene TRBJ2-7, with D tentatively TRBD2 (5 bases). CDR3 length: 15 amino acids. The germline V and J ends were trimmed by 3 bases and 2 bases, with 14 bases remaining between them. Per the germline V gene, CDR1 is SGHVS and CDR2 is FQNEAQ.

This chain connects TRBV6-2 or TRBV6-3 to TRBJ2-7, with 8 bases fitting TRBD1. The ends lost 5 bases at V and 2 bases at J; junction bases unmatched: 5. The CDR3 runs to 14 residues. Germline CDR1 reads MNHEY; CDR2 reads SVGEGT. The CDR3 sequence is CASSRQGQTYEQYF. The CDR3 nucleotides read TGTGCCAGCAGTCGACAGGGGCAAACCTACGAGCAGTACTTC.

There are many counts of this clonotype. V usage is TRBV12-3 or TRBV12-4 and J usage is TRBJ2-3; 8 nucleotides match TRBD2. Trimming cost V 4 bases and J 5 bases; bases outside gene matches: 5. This CDR3 comprises 14 residues. The CDR3 DNA is TGTGCCAGCAGTTCGGACCGGGAGGGAGATACGCAGTATTTT. Amino acid sequence: CASSSDREGDTQYF.

In this sample, this clonotype turned up many times. V gene TRBV6-1 combines with J gene TRBJ2-5; TRBD2 aligns across 15 bases. V lost 3 bases to trimming and J lost 6 bases; unmatched junction nucleotides: 5. CDR3 length: 16 residues. The germline V gene encodes CDR1 MNHNS and CDR2 SASEGT. CDR3 in DNA: TGTGCCAGCAGTGATTGGACTAGCGGGAGGGAACAGACCCAGTACTTC. Translation gives CASSDWTSGREQTQYF.

This CDR3 reads CASSLVLGYHTEAFF. The CDR3, as DNA: TGTGCCAGCAGCTTAGTTCTGGGGTATCATACTGAAGCTTTCTTT. The V gene is TRBV7-8, the J gene TRBJ1-1; D is uncertain. Germline V gene sequence: CDR1 SGHVS, CDR2 FQNEAQ. Trimming shortened V by 1 base and J by 5 bases, and 14 bases separated the two germline ends. The CDR3 spans 15 residues.

The chain uses TRBV11-2 and TRBJ2-3; no firm D call. Per germline, CDR1 SGHAT and CDR2 FQNNGV. This CDR3 contains 15 residues. Between the trimmed V and J ends, which lost 2 bases and 0 bases, there was a span of 9 bases. CDR3 DNA sequence: TGTGCCAGCAGCTTATATTCTACTAGCACAGATACGCAGTATTTT. Amino acid sequence: CASSLYSTSTDTQYF.

There are many counts of this clonotype. The chain links TRBV10-3 to TRBJ1-1; 8 positions match TRBD1. With V trimmed by 3 bases and J by 10 bases, 4 bases remained unmatched. CDR1 and CDR2 from the germline V gene are ENHRY and SYGVKD. CDR3 size: 12 residues. CDR3 bases: TGTGCCATCAGTGATACGACAGGGGCAGCTTTCTTT. Its protein product is CAISDTTGAAFF.

This clonotype has a count of ten or more. The CDR3 bases are TGTGCCAGCAGCCGCGACCCCCGGACAGGGAACACCGGGGAGCTGTTTTTT. Its translation is CASSRDPRTGNTGELFF. V is TRBV14 and J is TRBJ2-2, with 7 bases fitting TRBD1. V lost 4 bases to trimming and J lost 1 base; unmatched junction nucleotides: 9. The CDR3 is 17 residues long. Germline-derived CDR1 and CDR2 are SGHDN and FVKESK.

This chain links TRBV28 with TRBJ1-5, with a tentative D call TRBD1 (5 bases). V shed 3 bases and J shed 8 bases, with 11 bases lying between them. CDR1 is MDHEN and CDR2 is SYDVKM in the germline V gene. The CDR3 runs 13 residues. CDR3 bases: TGTGCCAGCAGTTTTTCAGGGATGGAGCCCCAGCATTTT. Translation: CASSFSGMEPQHF.

Sample share makes this clonotype medium-sized (0.01 to 0.1%). This chain connects TRBV15 to TRBJ2-5; TRBD2 might be the D (5 bases). Germline V gene sequence: CDR1 LNHNV, CDR2 YYDKDF (reference sequence). CDR3 length equals 13 residues. Trimming took off 3 bases at V and 4 bases at J, with 9 bases between the two ends. The CDR3 spells CATSSHGGETQYF. DNA of the CDR3: TGTGCCACCAGCAGCCATGGAGGAGAGACCCAGTACTTC.

This clonotype was counted many times. The chain links TRBV7-2 to TRBJ2-2; the D is unclear. Deletions cut 2 bases from V and 5 bases from J, with 9 bases between. The germline V gene encodes CDR1 SGHTA and CDR2 FQGNSA. This CDR3 comprises 14 residues. CDR3 sequence reads: CASSLPPGTGELFF. CDR3 DNA sequence: TGTGCCAGCAGCTTACCCCCAGGAACCGGGGAGCTGTTTTTT.

This clonotype was observed many times. This rearrangement joins TRBV9 to TRBJ2-7; D unclear. The CDR3 is 15 residues long. Germline lookup yields CDR1 SGDLS and CDR2 YYNGEE. The V end was cut by 4 bases, the J end by 5 bases, with 19 bases between. This chain's CDR3 is CASSQGVNRVHEQYF. The DNA for the CDR3 is TGTGCCAGCAGCCAAGGAGTAAATCGGGTCCACGAGCAGTACTTC.

In this sample, this clonotype is medium-sized. V usage is TRBV6-2 or TRBV6-3 and J usage is TRBJ2-7; TRBD2 aligns across 7 bases. This CDR3 is built from 13 residues. The J segment lost 3 bases and the V segment lost 6 bases, leaving 5 bases of the junction unmatched. Germline values: CDR1 MNHEY, CDR2 SVGEGT. The CDR3 sequence is CASRFGGSYEQYF. The CDR3 DNA follows: TGTGCCAGCAGATTCGGGGGGAGCTACGAGCAGTACTTC.

In its sample, this clonotype was seen many times. This chain connects TRBV20-1 to TRBJ1-1; D is perhaps TRBD1 (5 bases). The length of the CDR3 is 12 residues. CDR1 is DFQATT and CDR2 is SNEGSKA in the germline V gene (reference sequence). Between the trimmed V and J ends, which lost 5 bases and 11 bases, there was a span of 18 bases. The CDR3 nucleotides read TGCAGTGCTTTGACAGAGTCAGGTGGGGCTTTCTTT. Translated: CSALTESGGAFF.

This clonotype was seen at least ten times. The chain recombines TRBV20-1 with TRBJ2-5; TRBD1 aligns across 10 bases. The CDR3 is 15 residues long. Germline loops: CDR1 DFQATT, CDR2 SNEGSKA (reference sequence). The junction had 9 bases not matched to a gene; V was cut back by 3 bases and J by 5 bases. The CDR3 sequence is CSASGGTGAVETQYF. CDR3 coding DNA: TGCAGTGCTAGCGGGGGGACAGGGGCCGTGGAGACCCAGTACTTC.

The sample holds many counts of this clonotype. The rearrangement joins TRBV19 to TRBJ2-7; D perhaps matches TRBD1 (6 bases). Trimming cost V 4 bases and J 3 bases, with 7 bases left between them. The CDR3 covers 12 residues. From germline, CDR1 is LNHDA and CDR2 SQIVND (reference sequence). CDR3 amino acids: CASSKQGYEQYF. CDR3 bases: TGTGCCAGTAGTAAACAGGGCTACGAGCAGTACTTC.

This clonotype was detected many times. CDR3 DNA sequence: TGTGCCAGCAGCCGAGGACTACCCAAAGAGACCCAGTACTTC. Translation: CASSRGLPKETQYF. The chain recombines TRBV14 with TRBJ2-5; the D gene is possibly TRBD2 (6 bases). Germline V lookup: CDR1 SGHDN, CDR2 FVKESK. The CDR3 covers 14 residues. V was clipped by 4 bases and J by 3 bases, with 12 bases between them.

This clonotype was detected many times. The chain carries TRBV19 and TRBJ2-2; D remains ambiguous. The germline V gene has CDR1 LNHDA and CDR2 SQIVND (reference sequence). The CDR3 has 12 amino acids. V was shortened by 3 bases and J by 6 bases, with 5 bases between the two germline ends. CDR3 sequence (DNA): TGTGCCAGTAGTATCTTCCCCGGGGAGCTGTTTTTT. Its translation: CASSIFPGELFF. The complete variable domain, with remaining parts taken from reference TRBV19 and TRBJ2-2, reads DGGITQSPKYLFRKEGQNVTLSCEQNLNHDAMYWYRQDPGQGLRLIYYSQIVNDFQKGDIAEGYSVSREKKESFPLTVTSAQKNPTAFYLCASSIFPGELFFGEGSRLTVL.

The rearrangement uses TRBV9 and TRBJ1-2; D may be TRBD1 (5 bases). This CDR3 spans 15 amino acids. Germline V gene sequence: CDR1 SGDLS, CDR2 YYNGEE. V was shortened by 4 bases and J by 2 bases, with 15 bases between the two germline ends. The CDR3, as DNA: TGTGCCAGCAGCCCCAGACAGAGTTCCAACTATGGCTACACCTTC. Encoded protein: CASSPRQSSNYGYTF.

This clonotype showed up many times. The rearrangement joins TRBV4-3 to TRBJ1-1; 7 bases fit TRBD1. The CDR3 sequence is 14 residues long. Trimming removed 3 bases from V and 5 bases from J; junction bases left unmatched: 6. Germline CDR1 and CDR2: LGHNA and YSLEER. The CDR3 here is CASSQYRGVTEAFF. The CDR3 DNA reads as TGCGCCAGCAGCCAGTACAGGGGCGTGACTGAAGCTTTCTTT.

At least ten counts were recorded for this clonotype. The V gene is TRBV11-3, the J gene TRBJ1-5; unclear D gene. This CDR3 has 14 residues. The germline V and J ends were trimmed by 1 base and 1 base, with 5 bases remaining between them. Per germline, CDR1 SGHNT and CDR2 YENEEA. The CDR3 DNA sequence: TGTGCCAGCAGCTTAGGCCACAGCAATCAGCCCCAGCATTTT. Residues: CASSLGHSNQPQHF. The full variable domain, in which reference TRBV11-3 and TRBJ1-5 provide the parts outside the CDR3, is EAGVVQSPRYKIIEKKQPVAFWCNPISGHNTLYWYLQNLGQGPELLIRYENEEAVDDSQLPKDRFSAERLKGVDSTLKIQPAELGDSAVYLCASSLGHSNQPQHFGDGTRLSIL.

The table lists this clonotype with many counts. The chain is built from TRBV2 and TRBJ1-2, with D tentatively TRBD1 (6 bases). CDR3 length: 12 amino acids. Germline CDR1 and CDR2: SNHLY and FYNNEI. The V end lost 5 bases, the J end lost 5 bases, and 9 bases lay between the germline ends. CDR3 nucleotide sequence: TGTGCCAGCAGTTCAACAGGGTATGGCTACACCTTC. Amino acid sequence: CASSSTGYGYTF.